A selection of T cell receptor beta chains follows, all from one sample in a study of blood T cell repertoires in COVID-19. The method was immunoSEQ multiplex PCR; TCRdb's version includes in-frame clones alone and lacks a portion of them. Here the sample spans about 220,000 clones, about four fifths being singletons. Sequenced sample: PBMCs or T cells enriched from blood (not recorded which). The source of these receptors is a woman aged 50 to 65 who had been exposed to COVID-19. Each CDR3 is given with its conserved first and last residue. D genes are given only for firm matches. Part of the rows lack a size; the others show once, few, many or a class for expanded clones.

abundance	d_gene	v_gene	j_gene	CDR3aa	CDR3nt
once	-	TRBV19	TRBJ1-1	CASSIGGETEAFF	TGTGCCAGTAGTATAGGGGGAGAAACTGAAGCTTTCTTT
-	TRBD1	TRBV27	TRBJ2-7	CASSLSRGPYEQYF	TGTGCCAGCAGTTTAAGCAGGGGGCCATACGAGCAGTACTTC
-	TRBD1	TRBV10-3	TRBJ1-1	CAITTNRGQDTEAFF	TGTGCCATCACCACCAACAGGGGGCAGGACACTGAAGCTTTCTTT
-	-	TRBV11-1	TRBJ1-3	CASSHFQGSEDHTIYF	TGTGCCAGCAGTCACTTCCAGGGATCCGAAGATCACACCATATATTTT
-	TRBD1	TRBV25-1	TRBJ2-3	CASSSRGTGDQDTQYF	TGTGCCAGCAGCTCACGGGGGACAGGGGATCAAGATACGCAGTATTTT
-	-	TRBV10-3	TRBJ2-1	CAISELQGYEQFF	TGTGCCATCAGTGAATTACAGGGCTACGAGCAGTTCTTC
-	-	TRBV12-3/TRBV12-4	TRBJ1-1	CASKEGNTEAFF	TGTGCCAGCAAGGAGGGGAACACTGAAGCTTTCTTT
-	-	TRBV5-5	TRBJ2-1	CASSFVLSRSYNEQFF	TGTGCCAGCAGCTTCGTCCTTTCTCGCTCCTACAATGAGCAGTTCTTC
-	-	TRBV14	TRBJ1-2	CASSQAGAPTNSYTF	TGTGCCAGCAGCCAAGCAGGGGCACCCACTAATAGCTACACCTTC
-	TRBD1	TRBV7-9	TRBJ2-2	CASSWWTGRNTGELFF	TGTGCCAGCAGCTGGTGGACAGGGCGAAACACCGGGGAGCTGTTTTTT
-	-	TRBV29-1	TRBJ1-3	CSVEDRGYTIYF	TGCAGCGTTGAAGATCGGGGTTACACCATATATTTT
-	-	TRBV5-1	TRBJ1-1	CASSLGLGGTDTEAFF	TGCGCCAGCAGCTTAGGACTGGGCGGGACGGACACTGAAGCTTTCTTT
few	-	TRBV18	TRBJ1-2	CASSASDSLYGYTF	TGTGCCAGCTCAGCGTCGGACAGCCTCTATGGCTACACCTTC
-	-	TRBV5-1	TRBJ1-1	CASSLSGFEAFF	TGCGCCAGCAGCTTGTCGGGGTTCGAAGCTTTCTTT
-	-	TRBV24-1	TRBJ2-1	CATGKGDSYNEQFF	TGTGCCACCGGGAAAGGGGACTCCTACAATGAGCAGTTCTTC
-	-	TRBV19	TRBJ1-1	CASSINGLNTEAFF	TGTGCCAGTAGTATTAACGGGTTAAACACTGAAGCTTTCTTT
-	-	TRBV7-9	TRBJ1-1	CASSLGATEAFF	TGTGCCAGCAGCTTAGGGGCCACTGAAGCTTTCTTT
-	-	TRBV4-2	TRBJ1-3	CASSPDGLSGNTIYF	TGTGCCAGCAGCCCCGACGGACTCTCTGGAAACACCATATATTTT
many	TRBD1	TRBV25-1	TRBJ2-1	CASSDSNWGQGHYNEQFF	TGTGCCAGCAGTGACTCTAATTGGGGACAGGGACATTACAATGAGCAGTTCTTC
-	TRBD1	TRBV10-3	TRBJ2-2	CAISGGTGGDTGELFF	TGTGCCATCAGTGGCGGGACAGGCGGAGATACCGGGGAGCTGTTTTTT
-	TRBD1	TRBV28	TRBJ1-1	CASSLPGQVRAFF	TGTGCCAGCAGTCTCCCGGGACAGGTACGGGCTTTCTTT
-	TRBD2	TRBV5-1	TRBJ2-1	CASSLRLAGENEQFF	TGCGCCAGCAGCTTAAGACTAGCGGGGGAAAATGAGCAGTTCTTC
-	TRBD1	TRBV5-1	TRBJ1-4	CASSSGTEVEKLFF	TGCGCCAGCAGCTCCGGGACAGAGGTCGAAAAACTGTTTTTT
-	-	TRBV10-1	TRBJ1-1	CASSEQGMNTEAFF	TGCGCCAGCAGTGAGCAGGGAATGAACACTGAAGCTTTCTTT
-	-	TRBV25-1	TRBJ1-4	CASSEWGSPNEKLFF	TGTGCCAGCAGTGAATGGGGCAGTCCTAATGAAAAACTGTTTTTT
-	-	TRBV5-6	TRBJ2-1	CASSSQGSYNEQFF	TGTGCCAGCAGTTCTCAGGGGTCCTACAATGAGCAGTTCTTC
-	TRBD1	TRBV2	TRBJ1-5	CASSEGQGGLSNQPQHF	TGTGCCAGCAGTGAGGGACAGGGTGGTTTAAGCAATCAGCCCCAGCATTTT
-	TRBD1	TRBV6-5	TRBJ1-2	CASSSTGDYGYTF	TGTGCCAGCAGTTCAACAGGGGACTATGGCTACACCTTC
-	-	TRBV7-2	TRBJ1-4	CASSLVSGATNEKLFF	TGTGCCAGCAGCTTAGTATCGGGGGCAACTAATGAAAAACTGTTTTTT
-	-	TRBV7-2	TRBJ1-2	CASQWGGAATF	TGTGCCAGCCAGTGGGGAGGGGCCGCCACCTTC
-	-	TRBV29-1	TRBJ2-3	CSVDAGGSTDTQYF	TGCAGCGTTGATGCAGGGGGGAGCACAGATACGCAGTATTTT
-	-	TRBV7-3	TRBJ1-1	CASSLTRDTEAFF	TGTGCCAGCAGCTTAACGAGGGACACTGAAGCTTTCTTT
-	TRBD1	TRBV14	TRBJ2-1	CASSVKQGTYNEQFF	TGTGCCAGCAGCGTGAAACAGGGGACCTACAATGAGCAGTTCTTC
-	-	TRBV19	TRBJ1-6	CASSRAGADSPLHF	TGTGCCAGTAGTCGGGCAGGGGCGGATTCACCCCTCCACTTT
few	-	TRBV18	TRBJ1-4	CASSPIGTTANEKLFF	TGTGCCAGCTCACCGATTGGGACAACCGCTAATGAAAAACTGTTTTTT
-	-	TRBV7-3	TRBJ2-2	CASSLNGATGELFF	TGTGCCAGCAGCTTAAATGGAGCCACCGGGGAGCTGTTTTTT
-	-	TRBV7-2	TRBJ2-7	CASSLAPLGNEQYF	TGTGCCAGCAGCTTAGCACCTTTGGGCAACGAGCAGTACTTC
-	TRBD2	TRBV6-5	TRBJ2-2	CATERGGNTGELFF	TGTGCCACCGAGCGGGGGGGGAACACCGGGGAGCTGTTTTTT
once	TRBD1	TRBV29-1	TRBJ1-1	CSVATGGRNTEAFF	TGCAGCGTCGCAACAGGGGGAAGAAACACTGAAGCTTTCTTT
-	TRBD2	TRBV25-1	TRBJ2-1	CASMPSGGASYNEQFF	TGTGCCAGCATGCCTAGCGGGGGGGCCAGCTACAATGAGCAGTTCTTC